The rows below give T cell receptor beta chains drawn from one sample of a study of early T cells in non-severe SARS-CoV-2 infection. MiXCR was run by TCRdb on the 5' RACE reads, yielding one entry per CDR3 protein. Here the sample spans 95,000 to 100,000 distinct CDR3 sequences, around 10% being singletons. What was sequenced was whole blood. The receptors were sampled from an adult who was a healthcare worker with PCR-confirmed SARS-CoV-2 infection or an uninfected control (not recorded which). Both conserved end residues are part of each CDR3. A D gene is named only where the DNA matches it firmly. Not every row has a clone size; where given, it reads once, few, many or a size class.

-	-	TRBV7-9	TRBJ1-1	CASSRGDLKTEAFF	TGTGCCAGCAGCCGTGGGGACCTTAAGACTGAAGCTTTCTTT
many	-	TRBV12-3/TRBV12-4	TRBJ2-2	CASSFVAGELFF	TGTGCCAGCAGTTTTGTAGCCGGGGAGCTGTTTTTT
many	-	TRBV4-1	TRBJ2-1	CASSQDPGNNEQFF	TGCGCCAGCAGCCAAGATCCTGGGAACAATGAGCAGTTCTTC
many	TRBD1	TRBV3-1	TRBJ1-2	CASSPRGLDYGYTF	TGTGCCAGCAGCCCCAGGGGGCTCGACTATGGCTACACCTTC
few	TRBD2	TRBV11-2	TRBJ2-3	CASSLTLAGGDTQYF	TGTGCCAGCAGCTTAACCCTAGCGGGAGGCGATACGCAGTATTTT
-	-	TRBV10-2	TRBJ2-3	CASRSGGDLNTDTQYF	TGCGCCAGCAGGTCAGGCGGAGACCTAAACACAGATACGCAGTATTTT
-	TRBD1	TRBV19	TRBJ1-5	CASSPRGQGRQPQHF	TGTGCCAGTAGTCCCCGAGGACAGGGACGTCAGCCCCAGCATTTT
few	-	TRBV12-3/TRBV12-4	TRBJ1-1	CASSLVLETEAFF	TGTGCCAGCAGTTTAGTGCTTGAAACTGAAGCTTTCTTT
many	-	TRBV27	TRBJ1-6	CASTELSSYNSPLHF	TGTGCCAGCACTGAGTTGAGCTCCTATAATTCACCCCTCCACTTT
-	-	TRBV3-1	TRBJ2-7	CASSQDRSGEQYF	TGTGCCAGCAGCCAAGATCGCTCAGGAGAGCAGTACTTC
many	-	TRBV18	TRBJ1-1	CASSPWGAQNTEAFF	TGTGCCAGCTCACCGTGGGGGGCTCAAAACACTGAAGCTTTCTTT
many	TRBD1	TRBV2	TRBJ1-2	CASRRQGNYGYTF	TGTGCCAGCAGGCGACAGGGCAACTATGGCTACACCTTC
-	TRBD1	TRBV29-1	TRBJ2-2	CSVKDTGGGTGELFF	TGCAGCGTGAAAGACACAGGGGGAGGCACCGGGGAGCTGTTTTTT
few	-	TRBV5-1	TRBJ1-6	CASSLGTSGNSPLHF	TGCGCCAGCAGCTTGGGTACTTCTGGGAATTCACCCCTCCACTTT
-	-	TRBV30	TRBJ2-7	CAWRTPGAGDYEQYF	TGTGCCTGGAGGACTCCCGGGGCAGGAGACTACGAGCAGTACTTC
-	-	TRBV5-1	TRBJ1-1	CASSLETHTEAFF	TGCGCCAGCAGCTTGGAGACACACACTGAAGCTTTCTTT
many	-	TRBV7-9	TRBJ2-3	CASSPNKGVGDTQYF	TGTGCCAGCAGCCCTAACAAGGGGGTGGGAGATACGCAGTATTTT
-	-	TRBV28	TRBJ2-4	CASSLIAEAKNIQYF	TGTGCCAGCAGTTTAATCGCTGAAGCCAAAAACATTCAGTACTTC
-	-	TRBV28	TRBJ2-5	CASRLGGRETQYF	TGTGCCAGCAGATTGGGGGGCCGGGAGACCCAGTACTTC
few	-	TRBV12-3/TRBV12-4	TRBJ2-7	CASKRRGYEQYF	TGTGCCAGCAAGAGGAGGGGGTACGAGCAGTACTTC
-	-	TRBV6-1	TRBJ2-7	CASSKTGDPPREQYF	TGTGCCAGCAGTAAAACGGGGGATCCCCCGAGGGAGCAGTACTTC
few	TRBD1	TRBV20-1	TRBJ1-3	CSAQDRALRNTIYF	TGCAGTGCTCAGGACAGGGCCTTAAGGAACACCATATATTTT